The 15 T cell receptor beta chains reported below all come from one sample, sequenced in a study of graft-versus-host responses after intestinal transplantation. These receptors are not linked to any known antigen. Sequencing was performed with immunoSEQ multiplex PCR; in TCRdb, only in-frame clones are kept and a portion is missing. This table has about 71,000 clones, roughly 88% appearing once. Sequences were derived from unstimulated CD8+ T cells sorted from spleen or lymph node cells, sampled before intestinal transplant. These receptors originate from a human donor who received an intestinal transplant.

The genes are TRBV10-2 and TRBJ2-1, with 9 positions matching TRBD2. The CDR3 contains 14 residues. Germline trimming cut 5 bases from V and 5 bases from J; bases unmatched to any gene: 4. The germline CDR1 and CDR2 sequences are WSHSY and SAAADI. CDR3: CASSTGLAHNEQFF. The CDR3 nucleotides are TGCGCCAGCAGTACGGGACTAGCTCACAATGAGCAGTTCTTC.

The chain recombines TRBV19 with TRBJ1-3, with D maybe TRBD1 (6 bases). The CDR3 runs 18 residues. The ends were cut back, 1 base at V and 3 bases at J, with 19 bases in the middle. The germline V gene encodes CDR1 LNHDA and CDR2 SQIVND (reference sequence). CDR3 DNA sequence: TGTGCCAGTAGTATAGGTGGCTTAACTGGACAGAGTGGAAACACCATATATTTT. This translates into CASSIGGLTGQSGNTIYF.

The chain has TRBV13 and TRBJ1-6, with D unclear. Germline CDR1 is PRHDT and CDR2 is FYEKMQ (reference sequence). This CDR3 has 14 amino acids. V was pared by 0 bases and J by 8 bases, with 8 bases between. As DNA, the CDR3 is TGTGCCAGCAGCTTAGGACAGCGGGATTCACCCCTCCACTTT. Protein: CASSLGQRDSPLHF.

This rearrangement joins TRBV11-1 to TRBJ2-3, with 7 bases identical to TRBD2. J gave up 0 bases and V 4 bases, and 16 bases lay outside the gene matches. This CDR3 is 19 amino acids long. CDR1 is SGHAT, CDR2 FQDESV, per germline (reference sequence). CDR3 DNA sequence: TGTGCCAGCAGCTCCCCGATAGGTGGCGGGGGATCTAGCACAGATACGCAGTATTTT. It codes for CASSSPIGGGGSSTDTQYF.

This clone was counted once. The V and J genes are TRBV27 and TRBJ2-5; 11 bases fit TRBD2. The CDR3 is 18 residues long. Germline CDR1 reads MNHEY; CDR2 reads SMNVEV (reference sequence). V lost 2 bases, J lost 6 bases, and 14 bases stayed unmatched. CDR3 sequence (DNA): TGTGCCAGCAGTTTAAGTCGGCTAGCGGGGGGCGAGGTCCAGACCCAGTACTTC. The encoded protein is CASSLSRLAGGEVQTQYF.

The J gene is TRBJ2-6, the V gene TRBV29-1; perhaps TRBD1 as D (6 bases). Trimming stripped 1 base from V and 0 bases from J, with 25 bases between. Germline assignment: CDR1 SQVTM and CDR2 ANQGSEA. There are 21 residues in the CDR3. The CDR3 region has the DNA TGCAGCGTTGAAGCCATCCCCGGGACAAAAGATGAGAGCTCTGGGGCCAACGTCCTGACTTTC. This sequence encodes CSVEAIPGTKDESSGANVLTF.

The V call is TRBV7-9, the J call TRBJ1-5; TRBD1 aligns across 8 bases. There are 16 residues in the CDR3. V shed 4 bases, J shed 5 bases, and the junction held 10 bases outside the gene matches. CDR1 and CDR2 (germline): SEHNR, FQNEAQ (reference sequence). CDR3 loop: CASSSHKQGGDQPQHF. Here the CDR3 DNA reads TGTGCCAGCAGCTCCCACAAACAGGGGGGAGATCAGCCCCAGCATTTT.

The chain couples TRBV10-3 to TRBJ2-1, with 8 bases fitting TRBD2. Looked up from germline, CDR1 is ENHRY and CDR2 is SYGVKD. This CDR3 region has 15 residues. With 4 bases clipped from V and 2 bases from J, the junction kept 4 bases outside the gene matches. Here the CDR3 reads CAISAGTSPYNEQFF. CDR3 nucleotide sequence: TGTGCCATCAGTGCCGGGACTAGTCCCTACAATGAGCAGTTCTTC.

This clone was detected once. The V and J genes are TRBV9 and TRBJ2-7; 8 bases fit TRBD2. This CDR3 is built from 15 residues. The V and J ends lost 4 bases and 3 bases, in that order; junction bases with no gene match: 9. CDR1 and CDR2 (germline): SGDLS, YYNGEE. The CDR3 DNA is TGTGCCAGCAGCACCTTTGCGGGGGGCTTCTACGAGCAGTACTTC. This gives the protein CASSTFAGGFYEQYF.

The chain recombines TRBV13 with TRBJ2-2; TRBD2 is a possible D gene (6 bases). This CDR3 is 15 amino acids long. The germline gives CDR1 PRHDT, CDR2 FYEKMQ (reference sequence). V shed 3 bases and J shed 6 bases, with 14 bases lying between them. CDR3 sequence: CASSLGRGVPGELFF. Here the CDR3 DNA reads TGTGCCAGCAGCTTGGGGCGGGGAGTCCCCGGGGAGCTGTTTTTT.

The sample holds a few counts of this clone. The V gene is TRBV6-5, the J gene TRBJ2-7, with 9 bases aligning to TRBD2. CDR1 is MNHEY, CDR2 SVGAGI, per germline. Trimming cost V 6 bases and J 1 base; bases outside gene matches: 4. The CDR3 runs to 14 residues. CDR3 protein: CASSLGLASYEQYF. CDR3 coding DNA: TGTGCCAGCAGCCTTGGACTAGCGTCCTACGAGCAGTACTTC.

The CDR3 DNA sequence: TGTGCCAGCAGCTTAGAGCCCGGACCTCCTTACGTTCAGGGAAAAGCTTTCTTT. As protein: CASSLEPGPPYVQGKAFF. This chain links TRBV7-2 with TRBJ1-1; D possibly corresponds to TRBD1 (5 bases). With 1 base removed from V and 9 bases from J, the gap between germline ends came to 27 bases. In germline, CDR1 is SGHTA, CDR2 FQGNSA. The CDR3 runs to 18 residues.

V usage is TRBV4-1 and J usage is TRBJ2-5; D remains ambiguous. The length of the CDR3 is 15 residues. V shed 4 bases and J shed 2 bases, with 14 bases lying between them. Looked up from germline, CDR1 is MGHRA and CDR2 is YSYEKL. CDR3 nucleotides: TGCGCCAGCAGCCGGGTCCCGGGTAGTCAAGAGACCCAGTACTTC. This codes for CASSRVPGSQETQYF.

As regards this clone: One end of the junction fails to match germline, which may point to a read error. The chain has TRBV9 and TRBJ2-3; no clear D. The V gene's germline CDR1 is SGDLS and CDR2 YYNGEE. This CDR3 comprises 12 residues. CDR3 sequence reads: CASSPSTDTQYF. DNA of the CDR3: TGTGCCAGCAGCCCAAGCACGGATACGCAGTATTTT.

This chain uses TRBV7-3 with TRBJ2-6, with D unclear. The CDR3 has 15 amino acids. V was pared by 5 bases and J by 0 bases, with 8 bases between. Germline V gives CDR1 SGHTA, CDR2 FQGTGA. The CDR3 nucleotides are TGTGCCAGCAGCCATTCCAACTCTGGGGCCAACGTCCTGACTTTC. Amino acids: CASSHSNSGANVLTF.